The table lists the clone carrying this T cell receptor beta chain with a few counts. Its target is unknown. The data stem from a study of cytomegalovirus exposure and HLA in healthy donors. Study findings and constraints: Researchers counted around 170 TCR beta chains as cytomegalovirus-associated.

This table comes from immunoSEQ multiplex PCR, and its TCRdb copy is limited to in-frame clones, with some not included. The sample contains roughly 150,000 clones, around nine tenths of which appear only once. The receptor was isolated from a man aged 18 to 29 in good health and CMV-seronegative. Input material: PBMCs.

Written as DNA, the CDR3 is TGTGCCAGCAGCGATCTAGCGGGAGGCCTCTCTGGGGCCAACGTCCTGACTTTC. This sequence encodes CASSDLAGGLSGANVLTF. V and J are TRBV5-4 and TRBJ2-6; 11 bases are a match to TRBD2. The V gene end was trimmed by 4 bases and the J gene end by 0 bases; junction bases not matched to a gene: 6. CDR1 is SGHNT, CDR2 YYREEE, per germline (reference sequence). This CDR3 spans 18 amino acids.